This T cell receptor beta chain was retrieved from a study of blood T cell repertoires in COVID-19. Across the whole study: COVID-19 samples, acute and convalescent, were from the United States, Italy and Spain. Sources were T cells, B-cell-depleted T cells, or PBMCs; the material itself was cDNA or gDNA.

Original methodology: Estimates of nucleated cell counts were drawn from the amplification of reference gene primers. Clones were read by immunoSEQ multiplex PCR, and TCRdb kept only the in-frame ones, dropping some. The D gene and trimming were derived from the DNA, and the V and J assignments and clone size from that table. The data hold about 170,000 clones, with around four fifths observed a single time. This clonotype was obtained from an elderly woman with acute or convalescent COVID-19. Material for sequencing was peripheral blood.

The CDR3 DNA reads as TGTGCCAGTAGTACACCGGGGGGGGGCGGAGCGGTCCCGGACAATGAGCAGTTCTTC. This sequence encodes CASSTPGGGGAVPDNEQFF. J is TRBJ2-1 and V is TRBV19, with 8 bases fitting TRBD2. The CDR3 is 19 residues long. The germline V gene has CDR1 LNHDA and CDR2 SQIVND (reference sequence). The junction had 19 bases not matched to a gene; V was cut back by 4 bases and J by 5 bases.